Below, 26 T cell receptor beta chains from the same sample are listed, as sequenced in a study of blood T cell repertoires in COVID-19. This table comes from immunoSEQ multiplex PCR, and its TCRdb copy is limited to in-frame clones, with some not included. The sample carries around 100,000 clones, about nine tenths recorded once. The specimen was peripheral blood. Every receptor here comes from an elderly woman with acute or convalescent COVID-19.

The gene calls are TRBV7-3 and TRBJ2-1; TRBD2 matches 11 bases. Germline lookup yields CDR1 SGHTA and CDR2 FQGTGA. V shed 2 bases and J 1 base; nucleotides not matched to a gene: 7. The CDR3 is 18 residues long. This CDR3 reads CASSLVGWTSGSYNEQFF. CDR3 sequence (DNA): TGTGCCAGCAGCTTAGTCGGTTGGACTAGCGGGTCCTACAATGAGCAGTTCTTC.

This chain links TRBV28 with TRBJ2-2, with 9 bases aligning to TRBD2. In germline, CDR1 is MDHEN, CDR2 SYDVKM. J gave up 4 bases and V 1 base, and 4 bases lay outside the gene matches. CDR3 length equals 16 residues. In DNA, the CDR3 is TGTGCCAGCAGTTTATTGACTAGCGGACCCACCGGGGAGCTGTTTTTT. Translating gives CASSLLTSGPTGELFF.

Remarks on this clone: The junction departs from the called germline gene at one end, perhaps through a read error. The CDR3 loop is CASSFLAASTNTQYF. In nucleotides, the CDR3 is TGTGCCAGCAGCTTCCTAGCGGCGAGCACAAATACGCAGTATTTT. This chain uses TRBV6-6 with TRBJ2-3, with 7 bases identical to TRBD2. Per the germline V gene, CDR1 is MNHNY and CDR2 is SVGAGI (reference sequence). The CDR3 has 15 residues.

Only one count was recorded for this clone. The rearrangement links TRBV7-2 to TRBJ2-1, with D perhaps TRBD2 (6 bases). Trimming took off 0 bases at V and 6 bases at J, with 12 bases between the two ends. This CDR3 has 15 residues. CDR1 and CDR2 (germline): SGHTA, FQGNSA. The CDR3 here is CASSLASREANEQFF. The CDR3 bases are TGTGCCAGCAGCTTAGCGAGTAGGGAGGCCAATGAGCAGTTCTTC.

V gene TRBV28 combines with J gene TRBJ2-1; D not certain. CDR3 length equals 11 residues. The V end lost 10 bases, the J end lost 7 bases, and 11 bases lay between the germline ends. The germline gives CDR1 MDHEN, CDR2 SYDVKM. The CDR3 spells CATTRENEQFF. The CDR3 nucleotides are TGTGCCACCACCCGAGAGAATGAGCAGTTCTTC. The full variable domain, in which reference TRBV28 and TRBJ2-1 provide the parts outside the CDR3, is DVKVTQSSRYLVKRTGEKVFLECVQDMDHENMFWYRQDPGLGLRLIYFSYDVKMKEKGDIPEGYSVSREKKERFSLILESASTNQTSMYLCATTRENEQFFGPGTRLTVL.

This clone was detected once. V usage is TRBV29-1 and J usage is TRBJ2-7, with 9 nucleotides matching TRBD2. CDR3 size: 12 residues. The V gene's germline CDR1 is SQVTM and CDR2 ANQGSEA. V shed 3 bases and J 4 bases; nucleotides not matched to a gene: 1. The CDR3 coding sequence is TGCAGCGTTGATAGCGGGAGTTACGAGCAGTACTTC. Encoded protein: CSVDSGSYEQYF.

The J gene is TRBJ2-7, the V gene TRBV10-1, with a tentative D call TRBD2 (6 bases). Germline lookup yields CDR1 WNHNN and CDR2 SYGVQD (reference sequence). The ends were cut back, 3 bases at V and 2 bases at J, with 20 bases in the middle. This CDR3 has 17 amino acids. The CDR3 nucleotides are TGCGCCAGCAGTGACACTAAGGCGGGGTTGGAGGCCTACGAGCAGTACTTC. It yields the protein CASSDTKAGLEAYEQYF.

The chain is built from TRBV7-8 and TRBJ2-1, with 9 bases matching TRBD2. Germline CDR1 and CDR2: SGHVS and FQNEAQ. CDR3 length: 15 residues. The ends lost 4 bases at V and 10 bases at J; junction bases unmatched: 11. The CDR3 region is CASSWFSGSGGEQFF. As DNA, the CDR3 is TGTGCCAGCAGCTGGTTCTCGGGTAGCGGGGGAGAGCAGTTCTTC.

The chain joins TRBV15 to TRBJ2-2; 9 nucleotides match TRBD2. J was trimmed by 4 bases and V by 1 base; bases with no gene match: 4. Germline V CDR1 and CDR2: LNHNV, YYDKDF (reference sequence). The CDR3 has 16 residues. Written as DNA, the CDR3 is TGTGCCACCAGCAGAGTCCTAGCGGGGTCCACCGGGGAGCTGTTTTTT. Translated, it gives CATSRVLAGSTGELFF.

J is TRBJ2-7 and V is TRBV2; TRBD2 matches 8 bases. The CDR3 length is 15 residues. Trimming removed 5 bases from V and 2 bases from J; junction bases left unmatched: 8. Per the germline V gene, CDR1 is SNHLY and CDR2 is FYNNEI. CDR3 in amino acids: CASSLLAGLAYEQYF. The CDR3 nucleotides are TGTGCCAGCAGTCTTCTAGCGGGTTTAGCCTACGAGCAGTACTTC.

The V gene is TRBV5-4, the J gene TRBJ2-1; D possibly corresponds to TRBD2 (6 bases). V was trimmed by 2 bases and J by 0 bases, leaving 12 bases between them. CDR3 length: 16 amino acids. The germline V gene encodes CDR1 SGHNT and CDR2 YYREEE (reference sequence). CDR3 region: CASSFGAGHSYNEQFF. CDR3 bases: TGTGCCAGCAGCTTTGGGGCGGGGCACTCCTACAATGAGCAGTTCTTC.

The chain employs TRBV18 and TRBJ2-1; TRBD2 agrees at 13 bases. Trimming at V came to 3 bases and at J to 0 bases, leaving 2 bases not matched to a gene. Looked up from germline, CDR1 is KGHSH and CDR2 is LQKENI. The CDR3 consists of 17 residues. CDR3 region: CASSPGLAGHSYNEQFF. Here the CDR3 DNA reads TGTGCCAGCTCACCGGGACTAGCGGGACACTCCTACAATGAGCAGTTCTTC.

V is TRBV7-3 and J is TRBJ2-7; no firm D call. This CDR3 contains 14 residues. In germline, CDR1 is SGHTA, CDR2 FQGTGA. The V end lost 1 base, the J end lost 1 base, and 8 bases lay between the germline ends. The CDR3 loop reads CASSLSPGSYEQYF. CDR3 nucleotide sequence: TGTGCCAGCAGCTTAAGTCCGGGTTCCTACGAGCAGTACTTC. Using reference TRBV7-3 and TRBJ2-7 for the parts outside the CDR3, the full variable domain is GAGVSQTPSNKVTEKGKYVELRCDPISGHTALYWYRQSLGQGPEFLIYFQGTGAADDSGLPNDRFFAVRPEGSVSTLKIQRTERGDSAVYLCASSLSPGSYEQYFGPGTRLTVT.

The chain recombines TRBV6-5 with TRBJ1-2; no reliable D call. The CDR3 is made up of 12 amino acids. Deletions cut 6 bases from V and 5 bases from J, with 10 bases between. CDR1 is MNHEY, CDR2 SVGAGI, per germline. The CDR3 sequence is CASSDRHYGYTF. The CDR3 DNA reads TGTGCCAGCAGCGACCGACATTATGGCTACACCTTC.

The genes are TRBV25-1 and TRBJ2-5; D unclear. Deletions cut 6 bases from V and 4 bases from J, with 6 bases between. Germline V gene data show CDR1 as MGHDK and CDR2 as SYGVNS. The CDR3 is made up of 11 amino acids. The CDR3 bases are TGTGCCAGCAGGTCAGGAGAGACCCAGTACTTC. It codes for CASRSGETQYF. Complete variable domain (other parts from reference TRBV25-1 and TRBJ2-5): EADIYQTPRYLVIGTGKKITLECSQTMGHDKMYWYQQDPGMELHLIHYSYGVNSTEKGDLSSESTVSRIRTEHFPLTLESARPSHTSQYLCASRSGETQYFGPGTRLLVL.

This clone occurred a few times. The V and J genes are TRBV6-5 and TRBJ2-2, with 8 bases that match TRBD1. The ends lost 7 bases at V and 1 base at J; junction bases unmatched: 5. Germline V gives CDR1 MNHEY, CDR2 SVGAGI. This CDR3 has 15 residues. The CDR3 DNA is TGTGCCAGCAATATACAGGGGGGGAACACCGGGGAGCTGTTTTTT. As protein: CASNIQGGNTGELFF.

The table lists this clone with a count of one. The V call is TRBV7-9, the J call TRBJ1-6, with D possibly being TRBD1 (6 bases). The CDR3 is 14 amino acids. Germline CDR1 SEHNR, CDR2 FQNEAQ (reference sequence). V was shortened by 3 bases and J by 10 bases, with 13 bases between the two germline ends. DNA for the CDR3: TGTGCCAGCAGCTTTGAGGGGGGGAGGTCACCCCTCCACTTT. This encodes CASSFEGGRSPLHF.

V is TRBV3-1 (or the pseudogene TRBV3-2) and J is TRBJ2-7, with D hard to call. Between the trimmed V and J ends, which lost 2 bases and 0 bases, there was a span of 5 bases. Germline values: CDR1 LGHDT, CDR2 YNNKEL (reference sequence). The CDR3 extends over 13 amino acids. The CDR3 is CASSQPSSYEQYF. CDR3 in DNA: TGTGCCAGCAGCCAACCGAGCTCCTACGAGCAGTACTTC.

This chain links TRBV6-5 with TRBJ2-3; maybe TRBD1 (7 bases). The germline V gene encodes CDR1 MNHEY and CDR2 SVGAGI. Between the trimmed V and J ends, which lost 6 bases and 4 bases, there was a span of 14 bases. The CDR3 extends over 14 amino acids. CDR3 amino acids: CASRAGGFADTQYF. Written as DNA, the CDR3 is TGTGCCAGCAGAGCAGGGGGGTTCGCAGATACGCAGTATTTT.

This clone appeared a single time. V and J are TRBV6-5 and TRBJ1-5; perhaps TRBD1 as D (5 bases). The CDR3 spans 15 residues. Per germline, CDR1 MNHEY and CDR2 SVGAGI. V was trimmed by 10 bases and J by 2 bases, leaving 18 bases between them. The CDR3 DNA follows: TGTGCCACCCAGGCGCGGGGGATTGGCAATCAGCCCCAGCATTTT. Its protein product is CATQARGIGNQPQHF.

The chain uses TRBV19 and TRBJ1-5; D gene uncertain. Germline V CDR1 and CDR2: LNHDA, SQIVND (reference sequence). CDR3 size: 14 residues. V lost 5 bases, J lost 2 bases, and 10 bases lay in between. The CDR3 reads CASSSGFGNQPQHF. The CDR3 DNA follows: TGTGCCAGTAGTTCGGGTTTTGGCAATCAGCCCCAGCATTTT.

The genes are TRBV25-1 and TRBJ1-1; a possible D gene is TRBD1 (5 bases). In germline, CDR1 is MGHDK, CDR2 SYGVNS. The length of the CDR3 is 15 residues. Between the trimmed V and J ends, which lost 6 bases and 4 bases, there was a span of 18 bases. As DNA, the CDR3 is TGTGCCAGCAGCCCCGGGGGAGCTGAGGGCACTGAAGCTTTCTTT. Its protein is CASSPGGAEGTEAFF. The full variable domain, its missing parts supplied by reference TRBV25-1 and TRBJ1-1, is EADIYQTPRYLVIGTGKKITLECSQTMGHDKMYWYQQDPGMELHLIHYSYGVNSTEKGDLSSESTVSRIRTEHFPLTLESARPSHTSQYLCASSPGGAEGTEAFFGQGTRLTVV.

V gene TRBV28 combines with J gene TRBJ2-7; TRBD1 matches at 10 bases. This CDR3 spans 13 amino acids. Per germline, CDR1 MDHEN and CDR2 SYDVKM. V shed 6 bases and J 7 bases; nucleotides not matched to a gene: 6. CDR3 sequence: CASSPDRGREQYF. The DNA of the CDR3 is TGTGCCAGCAGCCCGGACAGGGGGAGAGAGCAGTACTTC.

The V gene is TRBV3-1 (or the pseudogene TRBV3-2), the J gene TRBJ2-1; D remains unclear. Trimming shortened V by 4 bases and J by 8 bases, and 9 bases separated the two germline ends. CDR1 LGHDT and CDR2 YNNKEL come from the germline V gene (reference sequence). The CDR3 runs 12 residues. CDR3 amino acids: CASSRQDYEQFF. CDR3 nucleotide sequence: TGTGCCAGCAGCCGGCAGGATTATGAGCAGTTCTTC.

This clone was picked up one time. The sample holds other DNA sequences that translate to the same CDR3. The rearrangement links TRBV5-1 to TRBJ2-1, with 9 nucleotides matching TRBD2. CDR3 size: 15 residues. Unmatched junction bases numbered 2, after V lost 0 bases and J lost 4 bases. In germline, CDR1 is SGHRS, CDR2 YFSETQ. The CDR3 nucleotides read TGCGCCAGCAGCTTGGGTGCGGGAGGGTACAATGAGCAGTTCTTC. As protein: CASSLGAGGYNEQFF.

V usage is TRBV3-1 (or the pseudogene TRBV3-2) and J usage is TRBJ1-4; D is undetermined. Between the trimmed V and J ends, which lost 1 base and 13 bases, there was a span of 10 bases. The CDR3 has 12 amino acids. From germline, CDR1 is LGHDT and CDR2 YNNKEL (reference sequence). DNA of the CDR3: TGTGCCAGCAGCCAAGGGGCTCGGGGACTGTTTTTT. This sequence encodes CASSQGARGLFF.